The text below deals with one T cell receptor (beta chain). The antigen this receptor binds is unknown. Base qualities are missing; no much larger clone stands one base away. This sample stems from a study of blood T cell repertoires in COVID-19 (dated by TCRdb to about 2020). Notes on the research overall: Samples covering the acute and convalescent phases of COVID-19 were provided by collaborators in the United States, Italy and Spain. The material from the prospective study consisted of cDNA or gDNA derived from T cells, B-cell-depleted T cells, or PBMCs. The dataset comprised deeply sampled blood TCRbeta repertoires from subjects exposed to, actively infected with, or recovered from COVID-19. The repertoires were released in a freely available public database intended as a resource for research on the immune response to SARS-CoV-2. Samples came from the ongoing ImmuneRACE study (first 160 participants) plus 1,254 subjects from 6 global collaborators. A de-identified subject ID, COVID-19 status, age in years and sex were almost always included in the sample metadata. Where available, HLA class I and class II types were obtained from metadata supplied by the sample provider rather than from assay-based typing.

Between the V and J ends, shortened by 1 base and 6 bases respectively, the junction contains 10 bases. The germline V gene sets CDR1 to SGHRS and CDR2 to YFSETQ. From its cysteine to its phenylalanine, the CDR3 spans 13 amino acids. The retained sequence is limited to the CDR3, 39 bases, with the frame set at the first base. TCRbeta CDR3 regions were amplified from genomic DNA using the immunoSEQ Assay, a bias-controlled multiplex PCR. The study's own analysis went as follows. Nucleated cell counts per sample were estimated from amplification of reference gene primers within the assay. Sequence reads were collapsed and filtered to measure the absolute abundance of every unique TCRbeta CDR3 rearrangement. Productive Simpson clonality was computed per sample as the square root of Simpson's diversity index over productive rearrangements. TCRdb took over this immuneACCESS table, retaining in-frame rearrangements with V and J assigned. Such tables are incomplete; in checked studies, under half of the missing clones stem from an unresolved V gene, and the remainder is unexplained. From that table come the V and J calls and clone size; the DNA was used to work out D and trimming. Here the sample has more than 200,000 clones; nearly 90% occur a single time. The ten largest make up 2.1% of the sample.

Summary of the overall study and its limitations: Clinical and demographic metadata were provided uncurated, with the amount varying by source and participant.

Another Seattle source contributed samples from volunteer blood donors who had recovered from COVID-19. Each collaborating institution followed its own protocols to collect whole blood in K2EDTA tubes. For TCRbeta analysis, collaborators shipped samples as frozen whole blood, isolated PBMCs, or DNA extracted from either of those sample types. The rearranged chain carries TRBV5-1 and TRBJ1-1, with no confidently assigned D gene. The clonotype comes from a woman aged 40 to 50 who had recovered from COVID-19. The sample comprised peripheral blood. At the DNA level, the sequence is TGCGCCAGCAGCTTGATCGTGACATCTGAAGCTTTCTTT. Translated, this is CASSLIVTSEAFF.